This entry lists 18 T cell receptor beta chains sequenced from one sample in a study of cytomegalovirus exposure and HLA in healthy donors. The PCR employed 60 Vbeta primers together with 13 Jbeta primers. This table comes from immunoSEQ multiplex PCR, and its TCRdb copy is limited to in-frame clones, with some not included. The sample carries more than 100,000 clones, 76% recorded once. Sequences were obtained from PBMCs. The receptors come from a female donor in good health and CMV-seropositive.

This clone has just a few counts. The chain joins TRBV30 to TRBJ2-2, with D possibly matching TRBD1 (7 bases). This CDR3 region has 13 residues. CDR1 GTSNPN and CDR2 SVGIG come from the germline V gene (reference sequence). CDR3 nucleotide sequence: TGTGGTAGGGAGGCAGGGGGAACCGGGGAGCTGTTTTTT. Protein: CGREAGGTGELFF.

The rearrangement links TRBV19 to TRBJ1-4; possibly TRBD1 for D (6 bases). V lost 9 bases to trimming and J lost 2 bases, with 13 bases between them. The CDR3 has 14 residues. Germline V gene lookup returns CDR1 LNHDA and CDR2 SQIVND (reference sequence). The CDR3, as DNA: TGTGCCAGCTCAGGGGATCGCACTAATGAAAAACTGTTTTTT. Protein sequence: CASSGDRTNEKLFF.

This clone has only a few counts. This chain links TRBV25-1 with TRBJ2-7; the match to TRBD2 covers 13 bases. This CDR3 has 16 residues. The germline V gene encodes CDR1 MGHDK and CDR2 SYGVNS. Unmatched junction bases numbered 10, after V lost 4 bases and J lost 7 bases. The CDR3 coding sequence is TGTGCCAGCAGTGGTTCCGGACTAGCGGGAGCTCGGGAGCAGTACTTC. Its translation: CASSGSGLAGAREQYF.

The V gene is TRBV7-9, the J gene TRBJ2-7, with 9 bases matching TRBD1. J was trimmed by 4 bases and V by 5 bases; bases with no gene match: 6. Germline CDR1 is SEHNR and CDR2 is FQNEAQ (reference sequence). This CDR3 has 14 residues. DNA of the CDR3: TGTGCCAGCAGCGATGGACAGGGGTCGTACGAGCAGTACTTC. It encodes CASSDGQGSYEQYF.

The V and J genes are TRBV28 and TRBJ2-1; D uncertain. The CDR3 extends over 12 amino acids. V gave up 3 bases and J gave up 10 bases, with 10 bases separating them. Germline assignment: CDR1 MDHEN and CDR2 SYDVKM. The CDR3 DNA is TGTGCCAGCAGTTTGGTAGCTCGCGAGCAGTTCTTC. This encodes CASSLVAREQFF. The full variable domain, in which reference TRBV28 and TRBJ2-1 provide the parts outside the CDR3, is DVKVTQSSRYLVKRTGEKVFLECVQDMDHENMFWYRQDPGLGLRLIYFSYDVKMKEKGDIPEGYSVSREKKERFSLILESASTNQTSMYLCASSLVAREQFFGPGTRLTVL.

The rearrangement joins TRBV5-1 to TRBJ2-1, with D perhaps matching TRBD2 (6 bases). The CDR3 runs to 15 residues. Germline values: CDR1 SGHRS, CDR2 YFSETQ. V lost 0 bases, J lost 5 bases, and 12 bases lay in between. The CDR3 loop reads CASSLAEAGNNEQFF. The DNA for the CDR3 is TGCGCCAGCAGCTTGGCCGAGGCGGGGAACAATGAGCAGTTCTTC. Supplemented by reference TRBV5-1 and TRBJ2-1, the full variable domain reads KAGVTQTPRYLIKTRGQQVTLSCSPISGHRSVSWYQQTPGQGLQFLFEYFSETQRNKGNFPGRFSGRQFSNSRSEMNVSTLELGDSALYLCASSLAEAGNNEQFFGPGTRLTVL.

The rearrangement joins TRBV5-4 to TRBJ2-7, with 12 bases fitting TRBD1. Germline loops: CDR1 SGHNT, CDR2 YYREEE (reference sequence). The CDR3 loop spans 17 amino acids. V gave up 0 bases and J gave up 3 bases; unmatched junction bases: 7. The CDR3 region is CASSLDFGTGGNYEQYF. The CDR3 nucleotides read TGTGCCAGCAGCTTGGATTTTGGGACAGGGGGCAACTACGAGCAGTACTTC.

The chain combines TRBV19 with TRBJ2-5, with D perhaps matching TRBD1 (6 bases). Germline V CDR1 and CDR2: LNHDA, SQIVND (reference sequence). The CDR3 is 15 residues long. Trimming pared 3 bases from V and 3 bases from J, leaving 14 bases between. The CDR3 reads CASSIPGAGEETQYF. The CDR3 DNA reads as TGTGCCAGTAGTATCCCAGGGGCAGGGGAAGAGACCCAGTACTTC.

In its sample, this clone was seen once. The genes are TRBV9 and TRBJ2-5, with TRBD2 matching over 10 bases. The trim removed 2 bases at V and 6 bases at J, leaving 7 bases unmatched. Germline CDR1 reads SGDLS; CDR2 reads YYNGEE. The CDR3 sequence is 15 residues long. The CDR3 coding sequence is TGTGCCAGCAGCGTTGTCGCTAGCGGGAGTAAGACCCAGTACTTC. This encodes CASSVVASGSKTQYF. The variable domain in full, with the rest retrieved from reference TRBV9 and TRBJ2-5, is DSGVTQTPKHLITATGQRVTLRCSPRSGDLSVYWYQQSLDQGLQFLIQYYNGEERAKGNILERFSAQQFPDLHSELNLSSLELGDSALYFCASSVVASGSKTQYFGPGTRLLVL.

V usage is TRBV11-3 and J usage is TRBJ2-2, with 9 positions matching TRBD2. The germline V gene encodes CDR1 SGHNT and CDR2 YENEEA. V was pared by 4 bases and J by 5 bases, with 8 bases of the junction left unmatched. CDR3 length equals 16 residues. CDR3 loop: CASSSVISGSTGELFF. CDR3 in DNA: TGTGCCAGCAGCTCCGTCATTAGCGGGAGTACCGGGGAGCTGTTTTTT.

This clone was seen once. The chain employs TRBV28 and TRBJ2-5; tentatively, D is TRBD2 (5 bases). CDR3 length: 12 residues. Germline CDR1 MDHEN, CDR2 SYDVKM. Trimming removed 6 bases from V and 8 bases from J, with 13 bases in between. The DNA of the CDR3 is TGTGCCAGCAGGGCCGGTACGGGAACCCAGTACTTC. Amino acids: CASRAGTGTQYF.

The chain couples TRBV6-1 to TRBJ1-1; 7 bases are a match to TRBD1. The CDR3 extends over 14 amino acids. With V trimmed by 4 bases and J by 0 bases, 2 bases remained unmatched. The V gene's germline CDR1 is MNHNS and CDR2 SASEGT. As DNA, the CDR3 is TGTGCCAGCAGTGGGACAGGAATGAACACTGAAGCTTTCTTT. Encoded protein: CASSGTGMNTEAFF.

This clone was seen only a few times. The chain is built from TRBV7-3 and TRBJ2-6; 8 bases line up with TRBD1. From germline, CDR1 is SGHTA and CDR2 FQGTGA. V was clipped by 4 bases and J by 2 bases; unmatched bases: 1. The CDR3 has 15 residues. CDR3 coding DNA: TGTGCCAGCAGCTCACAGGGGGCTGGGGCCAACGTCCTGACTTTC. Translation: CASSSQGAGANVLTF.

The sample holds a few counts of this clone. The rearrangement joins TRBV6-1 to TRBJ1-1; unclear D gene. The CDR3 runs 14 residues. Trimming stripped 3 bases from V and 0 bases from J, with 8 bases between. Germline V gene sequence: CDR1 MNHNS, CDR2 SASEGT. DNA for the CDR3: TGTGCCAGCAGTGATGTAGTCATGAACACTGAAGCTTTCTTT. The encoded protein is CASSDVVMNTEAFF.

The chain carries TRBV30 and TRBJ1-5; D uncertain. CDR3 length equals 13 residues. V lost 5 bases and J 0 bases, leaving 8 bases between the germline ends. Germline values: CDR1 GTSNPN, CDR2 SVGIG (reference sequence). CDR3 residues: CAWARSSNQPQHF. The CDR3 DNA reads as TGTGCCTGGGCCCGGTCTAGCAATCAGCCCCAGCATTTT.

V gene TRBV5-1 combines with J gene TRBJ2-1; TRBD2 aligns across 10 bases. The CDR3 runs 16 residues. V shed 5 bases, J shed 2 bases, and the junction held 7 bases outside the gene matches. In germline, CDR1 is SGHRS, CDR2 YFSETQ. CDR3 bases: TGCGCCAGCAGGTCCTCTAGCGGGAGAACCTACAATGAGCAGTTCTTC. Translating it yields CASRSSSGRTYNEQFF.

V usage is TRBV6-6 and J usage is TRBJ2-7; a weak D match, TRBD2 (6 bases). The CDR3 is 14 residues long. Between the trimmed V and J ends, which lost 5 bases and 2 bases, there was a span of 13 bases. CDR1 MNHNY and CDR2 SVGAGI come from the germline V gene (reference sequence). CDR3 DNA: TGTGCCAGCAGTCCCGGGAGTCCCACCTACGAGCAGTACTTC. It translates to CASSPGSPTYEQYF.

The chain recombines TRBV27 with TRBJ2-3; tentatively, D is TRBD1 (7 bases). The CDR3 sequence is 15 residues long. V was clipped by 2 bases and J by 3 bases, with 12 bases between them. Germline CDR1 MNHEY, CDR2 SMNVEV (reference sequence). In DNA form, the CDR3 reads TGTGCCAGCAGTTTAGCGGGACAGACAACAGATACGCAGTATTTT. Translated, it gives CASSLAGQTTDTQYF.